A single TCR beta chain is shown here with its context. Its specificity is unknown. The CDR3 totals 12 residues. Deletions cut 0 bases from V and 6 bases from J, with 7 bases between. Germline CDR1 and CDR2: SGHKS and YYEKEE (reference sequence). The data are from a study of shared clonotypes between healthy human individuals. The method was immunoSEQ multiplex PCR; TCRdb's version includes in-frame clones alone and lacks a portion of them. The table has about 990,000 clones, about four fifths seen once; the top ten hold roughly 0.62%. Regarding the study as a whole: Naive subsets tended to show greater estimated richness than memory subsets. Shared clonotypes across all four donors exceeded non-shared ones in generation probability.

This chain uses TRBV5-5 with TRBJ2-7; D gene unclear. The source material was memory CD4+ T cells from PBMCs. Subset described: CD45RA-negative fraction. The source is a man younger than 30 in good health. Some clones in this sample may be carry-over from other donors' samples. CDR3 nucleotides: TGTGCCAGCAGCTTGGACCACCCCGAGCAGTACTTC. Translated, it gives CASSLDHPEQYF.